What follows describes a single TCR beta chain. This clonotype was seen ten or more times. Its antigen is currently not known. Base qualities are not provided; no much larger clone lies one nucleotide away. In the paper's terms, the time point label means: patch test 1, 2 weeks after DPC sensitization. Interpreted using the paper, the treatment or condition label stands for: therapeutic diphenylcyclopropenone sensitization with weekly scalp DPC. At each patch-test visit, blood was drawn before the patch test was applied. Eligible patients were aged 18 to 70, diagnosed with alopecia, deemed suitable for DPC therapy, and excluded if pregnant. Total RNA was extracted from unfractionated whole blood collected in Tempus Blood RNA tubes. Library creation used RACE. Sequencing instrument: NextSeq 500. During library preparation, unique molecular identifiers were attached to individual cDNA molecules so that TCRs could be counted in a quantitative, reproducible way. Each blood RNA sample was used to sequence both TCR alpha and TCR beta chains. Per the source publication's procedure: A median of about 89,000 TCRs per sample was observed, with a range of about 23,224 to 700,000. The Decombinator software suite was used to annotate V, J and CDR3 in the TCR reads. For PS versus PT1 abundance plots, all samples were subsampled to the same number of TCRs (28,000). TCRs were defined as expanded if absent before sensitization and observed at least eight times at the 2-week time point. TCRdb passed the public sequencing reads through fastp at Q25 and MiXCR, retaining productive beta sequences. CDR3 protein duplicates are merged, each entry listing the most common genes and DNA. The V and J calls were not made by the authors but by TCRdb's processing. Across this sample there are roughly 380,000 distinct CDR3 sequences, with nearly 5% seen only once. Clones ranked in the top ten supply around 2.3% of the sample.

This sample is drawn from a study of human T cells and chemical hapten exposure (dated by TCRdb to the early 2020s). Notes on the research overall: For sensitization, 2% DPC in acetone was applied to an approximately 2 cm by approximately 2 cm area of upper inner arm skin. Throughout the roughly 26-week study period, patients were also given weekly therapeutic DPC doses on the scalp. Patch tests used Finn chambers with 0.01% DPC on the upper back, scored after 6 days by International Contact Dermatitis Research Group standards. The mostly female patient cohort included alopecia areata with under or over 50% scalp involvement, alopecia totalis and alopecia universalis. Libraries were pooled for sequencing, and per-sample TCR yields varied mainly because of small differences in library volumes within the pool. Peripheral blood TCR repertoire changes were tracked in vivo in alopecia patients during primary and secondary sensitization to the hapten diphenylcyclopropenone (DPC). Patient blood was sampled pre-sensitization (week 0) and at 2, 6 and about 24 weeks after DPC sensitization. For TCR sequencing, blood came from approximately 29 alopecia patients at anywhere from one to four time points (pre-sensitization, 2, 6 and 24 weeks). What the research found in general, with its limitations: The number of PT1 expanded TCRs positively correlated with patch test score, significant at thresholds 8, 16 and 32 but not 4. Expanded TCRs formed significantly more large CDR3 similarity clusters than pre-sensitization or healthy control sets, consistent with antigen-driven responses. Repeated subsampling changed both the strength of the expansion versus patch-test correlation and the threshold at which the correlation became significant. All patients had alopecia, a presumed autoimmune disease, so their immune response might differ from that of healthy individuals. DPC sensitization did not change how many TCRs were above 1 in 1000 frequency, and no evidence was found of alterations in global repertoire structure.

Taken from cysteine to phenylalanine, the CDR3 has 19 residues. Of all the DNA, just the CDR3 is kept, 57 bases in frame from base 1. Here V drops 4 bases and J drops 1 base, and the junction holds 12 bases not matched to any gene. The TCR was taken from a woman between 45 and 60 years old with alopecia areata. Some clones in this sample may be carry-over from other donors' samples. This receptor chain uses TRBV12-3 or TRBV12-4 and TRBJ1-5, and TRBD1 aligns with 11 junction nucleotides. This specimen was whole blood, taken in connection with sensitization to the hapten diphenylcyclopropenone (DPC). Read as DNA, the sequence is TGTGCCAGCAGTTGGGGACCGGGACAGGGGGGTGGCAGCAATCAGCCCCAGCATTTT. Its amino acids are CASSWGPGQGGGSNQPQHF.